This is a list of T cell receptor beta chains from one sample in a study of regulatory T cells in long-lasting Graves disease. TCRdb reprocessed the multiplex PCR reads with MiXCR, giving one entry per CDR3 protein. This table holds about 620,000 distinct CDR3 sequences, 16% found once. The same data also contributed to another study, on T cells in Graves' hyperthyroidism and ophthalmopathy.

The source was peripheral blood mononuclear cells (PBMCs), collected at new diagnosis, from a patient treated with antithyroid drugs. The receptor set was obtained from a woman under 40 with Graves disease. The CDR3 runs from the conserved cysteine through the conserved F or W. A D gene is named only where the DNA matches it firmly. Size tells how often a clone was seen (once, few, many) or the class of an expanded clone, and some rows leave it out.

TGTGCCAGCAGTGAAAAAGGGACAGGGTCCTACAATGAGCAGTTCTTC | CASSEKGTGSYNEQFF | many | TRBD1 | TRBJ2-1 | TRBV2
TGTGCCTGGAGGCCGTACCTCAGGGACACTGGGGCCAACGTCCTGACTTTC | CAWRPYLRDTGANVLTF | . | . | TRBJ2-6 | TRBV30
TGTGCCAGCAGCGTAGGGGGTGAAAGAACCGGGGAGCTGTTTTTT | CASSVGGERTGELFF | few | . | TRBJ2-2 | TRBV7-9
TGTGCCAGCAGCGTAGCTTTGGGGGGGAGGGGTAACAATGAGCAGTTCTTC | CASSVALGGRGNNEQFF | . | TRBD2 | TRBJ2-1 | TRBV9
TGTGCCAGCAGACTGGAGAACACTGAAGCTTTCTTT | CASRLENTEAFF | many | . | TRBJ1-1 | TRBV2
TGTGCCAGCAGCCCCGGGGGGCTTCTGTACTTC | CASSPGGLLYF | . | . | TRBJ2-7 | TRBV7-3
TGTGCCAGCAGCCAAGATCCCCTGACTAGAGGGAGAATCGGCTCCTACAATGAGCAGTTCTTC | CASSQDPLTRGRIGSYNEQFF | . | . | TRBJ2-1 | TRBV3-1
TGTGCCAGCAGTCCGGGGGGGCCGGTTAAGGAGCAGTACTTC | CASSPGGPVKEQYF | many | TRBD2 | TRBJ2-7 | TRBV28
TGCGCCAGCAAACCTCGACTAGCGGGAGGAGAAACCGGGGAGCTGTTTTTT | CASKPRLAGGETGELFF | . | TRBD2 | TRBJ2-2 | TRBV5-1
TGCAGCGCCCGACAGGGTGGTGGCACTGAAGCTTTCTTT | CSARQGGGTEAFF | . | TRBD1 | TRBJ1-1 | TRBV29-1
TGTGCCAGCAGTCACAGACTAGCGGGATTGAAGACCCAGTACTTC | CASSHRLAGLKTQYF | . | TRBD2 | TRBJ2-5 | TRBV6-1
TGCAGTGCCATCCGAAACAGGGAAACGAGCTATGGCTACACCTTC | CSAIRNRETSYGYTF | many | . | TRBJ1-2 | TRBV20-1
TGTGCCAGCAGCCAAGTGGGCAGCTACTACAATGAGCAGTTCTTC | CASSQVGSYYNEQFF | once | . | TRBJ2-1 | TRBV14
TGTGCCAGCAGCTTAGTAGGGACAGCCATCTCCTACGAGCAGTACTTC | CASSLVGTAISYEQYF | few | TRBD1 | TRBJ2-7 | TRBV7-2
TGTGCCAGCCGGCGGGAATGGCAGGATTCTCAGCCCCAGCATTTT | CASRREWQDSQPQHF | many | . | TRBJ1-5 | TRBV12-3/TRBV12-4
TGTGCCAGCAGAAAAGAACTGGGCAAAGGCACAGATACGCAGTATTTT | CASRKELGKGTDTQYF | few | . | TRBJ2-3 | TRBV6-1
TGTGCCAGCACCGACTGGGGGGACAGAGATAATTCACCCCTCCACTTT | CASTDWGDRDNSPLHF | few | TRBD1 | TRBJ1-6 | TRBV28
TGTGCCACAGAAAAGGGACTGCTAACAGATACGCAGTATTTT | CATEKGLLTDTQYF | . | . | TRBJ2-3 | TRBV7-9
TGCAGCGTTGTATCCGGGTTGAATGAGCAGTTCTTC | CSVVSGLNEQFF | many | . | TRBJ2-1 | TRBV29-1
TGTGCCACCAGCACCCGGCCCCTTAATTCACCCCTCCACTTT | CATSTRPLNSPLHF | few | . | TRBJ1-6 | TRBV15
TGCGCCAGCACCGCTACCACCACCGGGGAGCTGTTTTTT | CASTATTTGELFF | few | . | TRBJ2-2 | TRBV10-1
TGTGCCAGCACAGTCGCAGGAGACTATGGCTACACCTTC | CASTVAGDYGYTF | many | . | TRBJ1-2 | TRBV6-1
TGTGCCAGCAGCGTAGCACCCGACTTGGGCTACACCTTC | CASSVAPDLGYTF | . | . | TRBJ1-2 | TRBV9
TGTGCCAGCAGGGGTCCCTCCACAGATACGCAGTATTTT | CASRGPSTDTQYF | many | . | TRBJ2-3 | TRBV28
TGTGCCAGCTCATCCCTAATTTCCACCGGGGAGCTGTTTTTT | CASSSLISTGELFF | few | . | TRBJ2-2 | TRBV18
TGTGCCTGGACCCCCGCAGGTTACTTCTTGAACTATGGCTACATCTTC | CAWTPAGYFLNYGYIF | few | . | TRBJ1-2 | TRBV30
TGCGCCAGCAGCTGGGGGACAGGAGCTAATGAAAAACTGTTTTTT | CASSWGTGANEKLFF | . | TRBD1 | TRBJ1-4 | TRBV5-1
TGCAGTGCTAGAGATCGGCTAGCGGTCCGAGACACAGATACGCAGTATTTT | CSARDRLAVRDTDTQYF | many | TRBD2 | TRBJ2-3 | TRBV20-1
TGTGCCAGCCTACAGGGTCCGAGCAATCAGCCCCAGCATTTT | CASLQGPSNQPQHF | . | . | TRBJ1-5 | TRBV28
TGTGCCAGCAGTGAACCCACACGCGGGCCGTTTGGCTACACCTTC | CASSEPTRGPFGYTF | . | . | TRBJ1-2 | TRBV2
TGTGCCTGGAGTGCCCGGGGTTGGGACACCGTCTATGGCTACACCTTC | CAWSARGWDTVYGYTF | . | . | TRBJ1-2 | TRBV30
TGTGCCAGCAGCCCGTGGACAGGGAACACAGATACGCAGTATTTT | CASSPWTGNTDTQYF | . | TRBD1 | TRBJ2-3 | TRBV9
TGCGCCAGCAGCTTGGCTAGGGAAGGATCACCCCTCCACTTT | CASSLAREGSPLHF | . | . | TRBJ1-6 | TRBV5-1
TGTGCCAGCAGCCCTACCGACACTGGGGGCTACACCTTC | CASSPTDTGGYTF | many | . | TRBJ1-2 | TRBV7-3
TGTGCCAGCAGCTTAGAAGGAGGCGGGCATGAGCAGTTCTTC | CASSLEGGGHEQFF | many | . | TRBJ2-1 | TRBV7-9
TGTGCCAGCAGCTCTTGGGACAGGGACTACAATGAGCAGTTCTTC | CASSSWDRDYNEQFF | . | TRBD1 | TRBJ2-1 | TRBV7-6
TGTGCCAGCAGTAGGGACGGCCTTACCTACGAGCAGTACTTC | CASSRDGLTYEQYF | many | . | TRBJ2-7 | TRBV28
TGTGCCAGCTTGACCGGGACTAGCGGGAACAATGAGCAGTTCTTC | CASLTGTSGNNEQFF | few | TRBD2 | TRBJ2-1 | TRBV11-2
TGTGCCAGCAGTTTCCCGCGGGGGCTTCCTGATCAGCCCCAGCATTTT | CASSFPRGLPDQPQHF | many | . | TRBJ1-5 | TRBV28
TGTGCCAGCAGTCGTGGGACAGGGAGAGGCTACACCTTC | CASSRGTGRGYTF | few | TRBD1 | TRBJ1-2 | TRBV6-1
TGCAGTGCTAGAGATTCGGGGGTGTATGATGAAAAACTGTTTTTT | CSARDSGVYDEKLFF | . | . | TRBJ1-4 | TRBV20-1
TGTGCCAGCAGCCTGTCCGGGACTAGCGGGAATGAGCAGTTCTTC | CASSLSGTSGNEQFF | . | TRBD2 | TRBJ2-1 | TRBV6-1
TGCAGCGTGGGGAGAAACAGACAGGGATCGGGTGAAAAACTGTTTTTT | CSVGRNRQGSGEKLFF | . | TRBD1 | TRBJ1-4 | TRBV29-1
TGTGCCATCAGTCAGGGAGGGGATCGGCCCCAGCATTTT | CAISQGGDRPQHF | . | . | TRBJ1-5 | TRBV10-3
TGTGCCAGCAGCCTTTGGTGGGAGCCTCAGACAGATACGCAGTATTTT | CASSLWWEPQTDTQYF | . | . | TRBJ2-3 | TRBV7-9
TGCGCCAGCAGTCGGGGGGGCGGGCCCACCTCCTACAATGAGCAGTTCTTC | CASSRGGGPTSYNEQFF | few | TRBD2 | TRBJ2-1 | TRBV5-1
TGCGCCAGCAGCTTGGGGTTGGGGGGAAGAACCCCCTACGAGCAGTACTTC | CASSLGLGGRTPYEQYF | few | . | TRBJ2-7 | TRBV5-1
TGTGCCAGCAGCCCCAGGTATGCCGTCGGAGCTAGCAATCAGCCCCAGCATTTT | CASSPRYAVGASNQPQHF | many | . | TRBJ1-5 | TRBV2
TGTGCCAGCAGCTCGGGACGTGGGGGCACCGGGGAGCTGTTTTTT | CASSSGRGGTGELFF | few | . | TRBJ2-2 | TRBV7-2
TGTGCCAGTAGTACCCGGACAGGGAGAGAGACCCAGTACTTC | CASSTRTGRETQYF | few | TRBD1 | TRBJ2-5 | TRBV19
TGTGCCATCAGTGGGACAGCCGTCGGAGCTTTCTTT | CAISGTAVGAFF | many | . | TRBJ1-1 | TRBV10-3
TGTGCCAGCAGTGCGCCGGGGGGGCGAGAGACCCAGTACTTC | CASSAPGGRETQYF | many | TRBD2 | TRBJ2-5 | TRBV28
TGCGCCAGCCGGACCGGGACAGGGGGAGAGACCCAGTACTTC | CASRTGTGGETQYF | . | TRBD1 | TRBJ2-5 | TRBV5-1
TGTGCCAGCAGCTTAACAGGACAGAACACTGAAGCTTTCTTT | CASSLTGQNTEAFF | many | . | TRBJ1-1 | TRBV7-9